What follows are 5 T cell receptor beta chains derived from one specimen sequenced in a study of response to subunit inactivated influenza vaccine. TCRdb ran MiXCR on the RT-PCR reads and lists one entry per CDR3 protein. The sample contains hundreds of thousands of distinct CDR3 sequences, under 15% of which appear only once. The sample was PBMCs from blood, taken roughly 47 days after vaccination. The receptors shown here come from a man aged 50 or older who received an inactivated influenza vaccine.

This clonotype was seen more than once but under ten times. V gene TRBV12-3 or TRBV12-4 combines with J gene TRBJ1-1, with 7 nucleotides matching TRBD1. The CDR3 contains 12 residues. V was clipped by 3 bases and J by 7 bases; unmatched bases: 2. CDR3 amino acids: CASSFGQDEAFF. The CDR3 DNA follows: TGTGCCAGCAGTTTCGGACAGGATGAAGCTTTCTTT.

The J gene is TRBJ2-1, the V gene TRBV7-2; 7 positions match TRBD2. The length of the CDR3 is 16 residues. V was clipped by 5 bases and J by 0 bases; unmatched bases: 7. Germline V gene data show CDR1 as SGHTA and CDR2 as FQGNSA. The CDR3 protein is CASSLGRGDSYNEQFF. CDR3 nucleotide sequence: TGTGCCAGCAGCCTCGGCCGGGGGGACTCCTACAATGAGCAGTTCTTC.

The rearrangement links TRBV12-3 or TRBV12-4 to TRBJ2-7, with D hard to call. Trimming removed 4 bases from V and 0 bases from J, with 13 bases in between. The CDR3 runs to 15 residues. This CDR3 reads CASSSSPGPSYEQYF. In DNA, the CDR3 is TGTGCCAGCAGTTCCTCACCCGGTCCCTCCTACGAGCAGTACTTC.

This clonotype was seen more than once but under ten times. The V gene is TRBV29-1, the J gene TRBJ2-1; the match to TRBD2 covers 10 bases. The V segment lost 2 bases and the J segment 2 bases; nucleotides outside the gene matches: 6. Germline V gene sequence: CDR1 SQVTM, CDR2 ANQGSEA. This CDR3 contains 16 residues. The CDR3 protein is CSVEPGLAETYNEQFF. CDR3 sequence (DNA): TGCAGCGTTGAACCCGGACTAGCGGAAACCTACAATGAGCAGTTCTTC.

This clonotype occurred many times. The gene calls are TRBV14 and TRBJ2-5, with 7 positions matching TRBD2. CDR1 and CDR2 from the germline V gene are SGHDN and FVKESK. The CDR3 length is 13 residues. Germline trimming cut 1 base from V and 5 bases from J; bases unmatched to any gene: 1. CDR3: CASSQGTRETQYF. The CDR3 DNA is TGTGCCAGCAGCCAAGGGACTAGGGAGACCCAGTACTTC.